The T cell receptor beta chain under discussion was sequenced for a study of blood T cell repertoires in COVID-19. Across the study: Sites across the United States, Italy and Spain contributed samples from acute and convalescent COVID-19.

TCRdb keeps only in-frame clones here, not all; method: immunoSEQ multiplex PCR. Of 260,000 or so clones listed, more than 70% were seen once; the top ten hold over 1%. Germline V CDR1 and CDR2: KGHSY, FQNENV. J gave up 2 bases and V 3 bases, and 1 base lay outside the gene matches. This CDR3 spans 14 amino acids. Source material: PBMCs or T cells enriched from blood (not recorded which). The receptor was isolated from a woman between 40 and 55 years old with acute COVID-19. The chain recombines TRBV16 with TRBJ2-1; 7 positions agree with TRBD2. The CDR3 DNA reads TGTGCCAGCAGCCAGGGGGGGGCCTACAATGAGCAGTTCTTC. Its protein is CASSQGGAYNEQFF.